The following is a T cell receptor beta chain sequence with its context. Antigen unknown. V was trimmed by 4 bases and J by 6 bases, leaving 22 bases between them. In germline, CDR1 is MDHEN, CDR2 SYDVKM. This CDR3 contains 16 residues. Every one of the donors was a Caucasian adult that lived in Nashville, Tennessee. This sample is part of a study of shared clonotypes between healthy human individuals. Broader study findings: Sampling was confined to blood; repertoires within tissues likely differ.

Measured with immunoSEQ multiplex PCR; TCRdb has only the in-frame clones, and not every one. Seen here are about 1,500,000 clones, approximately 96% observed once, and the top ten hold approximately 1.1%. The sequencing sample was made of naive CD4+ T cells sorted from blood. The subset was: CD45RA+ positively selected. The chain links TRBV28 to TRBJ2-7; D possibly corresponds to TRBD2 (6 bases). This TCR was sampled from a young man in good health. CDR3 loop: CASSSYRDSPRSEQYF. The CDR3 region has the DNA TGTGCCAGCAGTTCGTACCGGGACTCGCCCCGGTCCGAGCAGTACTTC.